This TCR beta chain came from a study of tumor-infiltrating lymphocytes in primary liver carcinoma. Study-wide background: All lesions had stage T1-T3 N0M0 and roughly 4 to 11 cm widths. General study findings and limits: Compared with blood, tumor repertoires held significantly more in their top 250 clones.

CDR3 length equals 13 residues. In germline, CDR1 is MNHNS, CDR2 SASEGT. Between the trimmed V and J ends, which lost 3 bases and 5 bases, there was a span of 8 bases. The table lists this clonotype with many counts. Its antigen is unknown. Using a constant-region primer together with ProtoScript II reverse transcriptase, TCR beta cDNA was made from around 500 ng of total RNA. Libraries of TCR beta came from three nested multiplex PCR rounds with slightly modified ARM-PCR. The two initial PCR rounds, roughly 9 cycles each, used TRBV1-TRBV30 forward and C-beta reverse primers. TCRdb re-called the multiplex PCR reads with MiXCR, one entry per CDR3 protein. The data show about 210,000 distinct CDR3 sequences, with around 81% seen just once and about a sixth held by the top ten. The study co-extracted DNA and RNA from around 20-30 mg of unsorted bulk tissue. The patients, who had chronic HBV infection, were treatment-naive (untreated).

The rearrangement uses TRBV6-1 and TRBJ1-5, with D hard to call. Sample: tumor tissue from primary liver carcinoma. This sequence was found in a man between 35 and 55 years old with primary liver carcinoma and hepatitis B virus infection. As DNA, the CDR3 is TGTGCCAGCAGTGAGGCCCATCATCAGCCCCAGCATTTT. This codes for CASSEAHHQPQHF.